These 18 T cell receptor beta chains share one sample of origin, sequenced in a study of blood T cell repertoires in COVID-19. Profiled with immunoSEQ multiplex PCR; TCRdb holds only in-frame clones, not every one. The sample shows a few hundred thousand clones, around 90% of them seen only once. The source material was peripheral blood. These receptors all come from a man aged 18 to 29 with COVID-19, enrolled during active disease.

The chain uses TRBV7-9 and TRBJ1-4, with D perhaps matching TRBD1 (5 bases). Deletions cut 4 bases from V and 14 bases from J, with 17 bases between. The germline gives CDR1 SEHNR, CDR2 FQNEAQ (reference sequence). The CDR3 runs to 13 residues. CDR3: CASSYMMDSGLFF. As DNA, the CDR3 is TGTGCCAGCAGCTATATGATGGATTCAGGGCTGTTTTTT.

The chain employs TRBV19 and TRBJ2-3; TRBD2 aligns across 11 bases. This CDR3 region has 15 residues. J gave up 4 bases and V 5 bases, and 5 bases lay outside the gene matches. The germline V gene has CDR1 LNHDA and CDR2 SQIVND (reference sequence). The CDR3: CASSPPGLAADTQYF. CDR3 nucleotide sequence: TGTGCCAGTAGTCCTCCGGGACTAGCGGCAGATACGCAGTATTTT. Looking up the rest from reference TRBV19 and TRBJ2-3 gives the full variable domain: DGGITQSPKYLFRKEGQNVTLSCEQNLNHDAMYWYRQDPGQGLRLIYYSQIVNDFQKGDIAEGYSVSREKKESFPLTVTSAQKNPTAFYLCASSPPGLAADTQYFGPGTRLTVL.

The V call is TRBV3-1 (or the pseudogene TRBV3-2), the J call TRBJ2-3; 8 bases fit TRBD2. This CDR3 contains 18 residues. V lost 1 base to trimming and J lost 1 base; unmatched junction nucleotides: 10. Germline V gene sequence: CDR1 LGHDT, CDR2 YNNKEL (reference sequence). CDR3 residues: CASSQVGGGGPGTDTQYF. CDR3 coding DNA: TGTGCCAGCAGCCAAGTCGGTGGCGGGGGGCCAGGCACAGATACGCAGTATTTT.

The chain has TRBV7-3 and TRBJ2-3; 7 bases agree with TRBD2. V was pared by 0 bases and J by 6 bases, with 6 bases of the junction left unmatched. The CDR3 spans 15 residues. Germline CDR1 SGHTA, CDR2 FQGTGA. CDR3 DNA: TGTGCCAGCAGCTTAACCCCGGGAGGAGGGGATACGCAGTATTTT. Translating it yields CASSLTPGGGDTQYF. The whole variable domain, filled in from reference TRBV7-3 and TRBJ2-3, reads GAGVSQTPSNKVTEKGKYVELRCDPISGHTALYWYRQSLGQGPEFLIYFQGTGAADDSGLPNDRFFAVRPEGSVSTLKIQRTERGDSAVYLCASSLTPGGGDTQYFGPGTRLTVL.

This clone was detected only a few times. This chain uses TRBV5-1 with TRBJ1-1; TRBD1 might be the D (5 bases). From germline, CDR1 is SGHRS and CDR2 YFSETQ. Trimming stripped 0 bases from V and 0 bases from J, with 9 bases between. This CDR3 spans 15 amino acids. The CDR3 loop reads CASSLGQGLNTEAFF. CDR3 nucleotide sequence: TGCGCCAGCAGCTTGGGTCAGGGTTTGAACACTGAAGCTTTCTTT.

This chain uses TRBV10-3 with TRBJ1-1, with 11 bases aligning to TRBD1. The CDR3 sequence is 12 residues long. The germline CDR1 and CDR2 sequences are ENHRY and SYGVKD. Germline trimming cut 6 bases from V and 11 bases from J; bases unmatched to any gene: 5. CDR3 region: CAISGDRGFAFF. The CDR3 nucleotides are TGTGCCATCAGCGGGGACAGGGGGTTTGCTTTCTTT.

V is TRBV11-3 and J is TRBJ2-7; D gene unclear. CDR3 size: 14 residues. Deletions cut 2 bases from V and 0 bases from J, with 8 bases between. Germline-derived CDR1 and CDR2 are SGHNT and YENEEA. The CDR3 region has the DNA TGTGCCAGCAGCTTACCCTCGTCCTCCTACGAGCAGTACTTC. Its protein product is CASSLPSSSYEQYF.

This clone was picked up one time. The CDR3 nucleotides read TGCGCCAGCAGCTTCCTACTAGACCAAGAGACCCAGTACTTC. The encoded protein is CASSFLLDQETQYF. The chain is built from TRBV5-1 and TRBJ2-5, with D possibly matching TRBD2 (5 bases). Germline CDR1 reads SGHRS; CDR2 reads YFSETQ. The CDR3 contains 14 residues. Trimming pared 2 bases from V and 0 bases from J, leaving 8 bases between.

This sequence joins TRBV5-1 and TRBJ2-1; 10 bases are a match to TRBD2. The CDR3 length is 15 residues. From germline, CDR1 is SGHRS and CDR2 YFSETQ. The V gene end was trimmed by 0 bases and the J gene end by 7 bases; junction bases not matched to a gene: 4. CDR3 sequence: CASSLEASGSNEQFF. The CDR3 DNA reads as TGCGCCAGCAGCTTGGAGGCTAGCGGGAGTAATGAGCAGTTCTTC.

The V and J genes are TRBV5-8 and TRBJ2-2; D gene uncertain. This CDR3 is 13 amino acids long. CDR1 is SGHTS and CDR2 is YDEGEE in the germline V gene. The germline V and J ends were trimmed by 4 bases and 3 bases, with 7 bases remaining between them. The DNA of the CDR3 is TGTGCCAGCAGCCCCGGTTACACCGGGGAGCTGTTTTTT. This translates into CASSPGYTGELFF.

This clone was recorded once. The chain employs TRBV7-9 and TRBJ1-1, with 8 bases fitting TRBD1. Germline CDR1 SEHNR, CDR2 FQNEAQ (reference sequence). J was trimmed by 7 bases and V by 5 bases; bases with no gene match: 3. This CDR3 has 12 amino acids. CDR3 residues: CASSADRVEAFF. The CDR3 bases are TGTGCCAGCAGCGCGGACAGGGTTGAAGCTTTCTTT.

This chain links TRBV6-5 with TRBJ1-6; D not certain. V was clipped by 3 bases and J by 10 bases, with 16 bases between them. This CDR3 is built from 15 residues. Germline CDR1 MNHEY, CDR2 SVGAGI. The CDR3 DNA reads as TGTGCCAGCAGTTATAACGGGTTTGAGAACTCACCCCTCCACTTT. It codes for CASSYNGFENSPLHF.

V usage is TRBV15 and J usage is TRBJ2-5; possibly TRBD2 for D (6 bases). Between the trimmed V and J ends, which lost 0 bases and 5 bases, there was a span of 13 bases. In germline, CDR1 is LNHNV, CDR2 YYDKDF (reference sequence). The CDR3 extends over 15 amino acids. CDR3 protein: CATSRDLAGRETQYF. CDR3 bases: TGTGCCACCAGCAGAGATTTGGCGGGGAGGGAGACCCAGTACTTC.

The rearrangement links TRBV3-1 (or the pseudogene TRBV3-2) to TRBJ2-7, with TRBD1 matching over 9 bases. The germline V gene encodes CDR1 LGHDT and CDR2 YNNKEL (reference sequence). The ends lost 3 bases at V and 3 bases at J; junction bases unmatched: 6. This CDR3 has 15 amino acids. CDR3 nucleotide sequence: TGTGCCAGCAGCCAGGGGGACAGGGCTTTCTACGAGCAGTACTTC. Amino acids: CASSQGDRAFYEQYF.

The V gene is TRBV10-1, the J gene TRBJ1-2; 8 nucleotides match TRBD1. The V gene's germline CDR1 is WNHNN and CDR2 SYGVQD (reference sequence). The CDR3 contains 13 residues. The J segment lost 6 bases and the V segment lost 5 bases, leaving 5 bases of the junction unmatched. The CDR3 spells CASSQGALHGYTF. The CDR3 DNA is TGCGCCAGCAGTCAGGGGGCCCTTCATGGCTACACCTTC.

The gene calls are TRBV5-1 and TRBJ2-5, with 7 nucleotides matching TRBD2. The CDR3 consists of 14 residues. V gave up 1 base and J gave up 5 bases; unmatched junction bases: 5. The germline V gene has CDR1 SGHRS and CDR2 YFSETQ. The CDR3: CASSLLTSMETQYF. The CDR3 DNA sequence: TGCGCCAGCAGCTTGTTGACTAGCATGGAGACCCAGTACTTC.

The chain combines TRBV19 with TRBJ2-7, with 10 bases identical to TRBD2. V lost 5 bases to trimming and J lost 5 bases; unmatched junction nucleotides: 15. Per the germline V gene, CDR1 is LNHDA and CDR2 is SQIVND (reference sequence). This CDR3 is 17 amino acids long. CDR3 bases: TGTGCCAGTAGTGCGGGACTAGCGATGGGGGATGGACACGAGCAGTACTTC. Translation gives CASSAGLAMGDGHEQYF.

This clone occurred a few times. The rearrangement uses TRBV7-8 and TRBJ1-2, with TRBD1 matching 7 bases. The CDR3 length is 15 residues. Germline CDR1 reads SGHVS; CDR2 reads FQNEAQ. V was clipped by 5 bases and J by 6 bases; unmatched bases: 12. The DNA for the CDR3 is TGTGCCAGCAGCCCGCCGGACAGGAGCGGTGATGGCTACACCTTC. It translates to CASSPPDRSGDGYTF.